This TCR beta chain was identified in a study of blood T cells in healthy people across ages. This CDR3 region has 15 residues. Trimming removed 8 bases from V and 1 base from J; junction bases left unmatched: 11. The germline gives CDR1 MNHEY, CDR2 SVGEGT. Comments on this clonotype: The antigen is undetermined.

A second PCR, run for about 6 to 12 cycles, used a sample-barcoded 5' primer plus a J-beta primer mix. TCRdb ran MiXCR on the 5' RACE reads and lists one entry per CDR3 protein. The table includes about 1.4 million distinct CDR3 sequences, 59% detected once. Study-level results: Bulk PBMC profiling left naive and antigen-experienced comparisons inconclusive.

Input material: blood. The chain has TRBV6-2 or TRBV6-3 and TRBJ2-7; 7 bases agree with TRBD1. This clonotype was obtained from a man aged 18 to 35 in good health. The CDR3 protein is CASDDRGLRSYEQYF. CDR3 in DNA: TGTGCCAGCGACGATAGGGGGCTGAGATCCTACGAGCAGTACTTC.